The text below deals with one T cell receptor beta chain. This entry is derived from a study of cytomegalovirus exposure and HLA in healthy donors. PCR involved 60 Vbeta and 13 Jbeta primers. Produced via immunoSEQ multiplex PCR; TCRdb's table is partial and in-frame only. The top ten hold around 3% of the sample, which has about 130,000 clones, just under 85% seen once. Trimming took 1 base from V and 0 from J; bases not matched to a gene: 3. Germline CDR1 and CDR2: LGHNA and YSLEER. CDR3 length: 15 residues. The V gene is TRBV4-3, the J gene TRBJ2-7; 7 nucleotides match TRBD2. Sequencing input: PBMCs. The source of this sequence is a boy aged 2-15 years in good health and CMV-seronegative. The DNA for the CDR3 is TGCGCCAGCAGCCAAGGCCGGGACTACTCCTACGAGCAGTACTTC. It yields the protein CASSQGRDYSYEQYF.